The source of this T cell receptor (beta chain) is a study of cytomegalovirus exposure and HLA in healthy donors. The PCR contained 60 Vbeta and 13 Jbeta primers. Repertoires were generated with immunoSEQ multiplex PCR, while TCRdb's copy carries only in-frame clones and drops some. In the table there are fewer than 120,000 clones, roughly 84% of which are singletons. General observations from the study: A later examination showed that TCR association rates differed by HLA locus, with DRB1 most and HLA-C fewest.

Turning to this clone: The antigen remains unidentified.

Germline loops: CDR1 MGHRA, CDR2 YSYEKL. CDR3 length equals 18 residues. V lost 1 base and J lost 8; bases outside the gene matches: 8. This chain uses TRBV4-1 with TRBJ2-1; 16 bases align to TRBD2. Sequencing was carried out using PBMCs. This sequence was found in a young man in good health and CMV-seropositive. The CDR3: CASSQGAMGLAGGDEQFF. The CDR3 nucleotides are TGCGCCAGCAGCCAAGGAGCCATGGGACTAGCGGGAGGGGATGAGCAGTTCTTC.